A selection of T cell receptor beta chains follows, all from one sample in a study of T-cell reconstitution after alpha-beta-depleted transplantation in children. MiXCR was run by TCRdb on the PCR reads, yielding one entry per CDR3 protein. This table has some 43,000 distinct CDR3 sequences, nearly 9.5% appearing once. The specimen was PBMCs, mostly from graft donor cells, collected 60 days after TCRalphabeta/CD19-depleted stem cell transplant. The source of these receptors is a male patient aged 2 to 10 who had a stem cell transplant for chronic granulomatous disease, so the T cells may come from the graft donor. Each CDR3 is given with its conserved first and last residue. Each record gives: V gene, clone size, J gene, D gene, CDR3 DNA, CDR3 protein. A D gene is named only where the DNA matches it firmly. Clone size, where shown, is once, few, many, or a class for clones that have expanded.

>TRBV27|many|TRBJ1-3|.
TGTGCCAGCAGTTTAACGGGAGTCGGAAACACCATATATTTT
CASSLTGVGNTIYF
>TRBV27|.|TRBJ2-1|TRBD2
TGTGCCAGCAGTCTTCGGGGGGGCGCCCACAATGAGCAGTTCTTC
CASSLRGGAHNEQFF
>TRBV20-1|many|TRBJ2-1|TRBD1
TGCAGTGCTAGAGCTCGACAGGGAGTGAACAATGAGCAGTTCTTC
CSARARQGVNNEQFF
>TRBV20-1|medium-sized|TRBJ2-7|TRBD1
TGCAGTGCTAGCGAAGCGACAGGGTACGAGCAGTACTTC
CSASEATGYEQYF
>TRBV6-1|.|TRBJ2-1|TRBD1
TGTGCCAGCAGCCAGGGGGCTTTATCATGGAATGAGCAGTTCTTC
CASSQGALSWNEQFF
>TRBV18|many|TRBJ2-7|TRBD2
TGTGCCAGCTCGACAGGACTAGCGGGTTCCTACGAGCAGTACTTC
CASSTGLAGSYEQYF
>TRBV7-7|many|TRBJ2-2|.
TGTGCCAGCAGAGCCGGGAGCAGCACCGGGGAGCTGTTTTTT
CASRAGSSTGELFF
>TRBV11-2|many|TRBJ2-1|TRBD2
TGTGCCAGCAGCTTATGGGGACTAGCCCTTTACAATGAGCAGTTCTTC
CASSLWGLALYNEQFF
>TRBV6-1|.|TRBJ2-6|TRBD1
TGTGCCAGCAGTCGGACAGGGCGGGCTGGGGTCAACGTCCTGACTTTC
CASSRTGRAGVNVLTF
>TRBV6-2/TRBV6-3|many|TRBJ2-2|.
TGTGCCAGCAGTTTTGACCTCGGCGGGGAGCTGTTTTTT
CASSFDLGGELFF
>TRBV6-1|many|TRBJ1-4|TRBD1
TGTGCCAGCAGCTGGGACAGCTCTAATGAAAAACTGTTTTTT
CASSWDSSNEKLFF
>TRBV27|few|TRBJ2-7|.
TGTGCCAGCAGTTTGCGAGGTGGTTTGGAGCAGTACTTC
CASSLRGGLEQYF
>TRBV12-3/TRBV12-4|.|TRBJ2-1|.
TGTGCCAGCAGTTTGAGCGGCGGACCCTACAATGAGCAGTTCTTC
CASSLSGGPYNEQFF
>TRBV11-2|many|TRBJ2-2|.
TGTGCCAGCAGTTTCGACAGAGGGGAGCTGTTTTTT
CASSFDRGELFF
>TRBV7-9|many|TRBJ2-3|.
TGTGCCAGCAGCTTAGCTAGCGTCAACACAGATACGCAGTATTTT
CASSLASVNTDTQYF
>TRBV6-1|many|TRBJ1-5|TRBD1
TGTGCCAGCAGAGATGGGACAGGGGCGAAGCCCCAGCATTTT
CASRDGTGAKPQHF
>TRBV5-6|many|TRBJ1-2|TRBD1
TGTGCCAGCAGCTTACCCGTTGACAGGGGCGGCACCTTC
CASSLPVDRGGTF
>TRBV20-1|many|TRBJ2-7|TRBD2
TGCAGTGCCCCGGGACTAGCGGGATCGCCTCCCTACGAGCAGTACTTC
CSAPGLAGSPPYEQYF
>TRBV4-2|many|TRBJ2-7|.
TGTGCCAGCAGCCAAGATCCAGCGGGTTCCTACGAGCAGTACTTC
CASSQDPAGSYEQYF
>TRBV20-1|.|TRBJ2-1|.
TGCAGTGCTAGAGTTCCGGGGGTCGGCAATGAGCAGTTCTTC
CSARVPGVGNEQFF
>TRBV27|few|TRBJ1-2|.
.
CASSFGAGGGYTF
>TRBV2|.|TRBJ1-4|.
TGTGCCAGCAGGAGACTCAAGTTCCGGGAAGGGGAAAAACTGTTTTTT
CASRRLKFREGEKLFF